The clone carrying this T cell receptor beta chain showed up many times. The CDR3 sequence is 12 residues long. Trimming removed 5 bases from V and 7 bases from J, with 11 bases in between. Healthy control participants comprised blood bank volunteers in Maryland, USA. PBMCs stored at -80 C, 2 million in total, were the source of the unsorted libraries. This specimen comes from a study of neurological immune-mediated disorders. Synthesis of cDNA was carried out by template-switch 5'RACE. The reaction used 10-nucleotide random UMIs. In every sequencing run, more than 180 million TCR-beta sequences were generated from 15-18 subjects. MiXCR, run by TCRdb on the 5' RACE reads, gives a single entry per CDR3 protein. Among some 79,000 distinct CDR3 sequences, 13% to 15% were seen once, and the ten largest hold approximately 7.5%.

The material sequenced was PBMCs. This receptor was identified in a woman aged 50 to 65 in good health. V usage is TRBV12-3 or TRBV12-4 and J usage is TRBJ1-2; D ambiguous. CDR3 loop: CASSRGSRGYTF. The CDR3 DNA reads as TGTGCCAGCAGTCGAGGTTCTCGTGGCTACACCTTC.